The rows below give T cell receptor beta chains drawn from one sample of a study of blood T cells in healthy people across ages. A single record per CDR3 protein comes from TCRdb applying MiXCR to the 5' RACE reads. Among some 1 million distinct CDR3 sequences listed, 40% to 50% were seen once. The sequenced material came from blood. All receptors come from an older woman in good health. Each CDR3 is given with its conserved first and last residue. Fields, in order: V gene, clone size, J gene, D gene, CDR3 DNA, CDR3 protein. The D gene is left open where the match is weak. Clone size is not always given. Where it is, it says once, few, many or a class for expanded clones.

v_gene: TRBV6-6; abundance: few; j_gene: TRBJ2-7; d_gene: -; CDR3nt: TGTGCCAGCAAACCCCGTTCCAACTCCTACGAGCAGTACTTC; CDR3aa: CASKPRSNSYEQYF
v_gene: TRBV11-2; abundance: -; j_gene: TRBJ1-1; d_gene: -; CDR3nt: TGTGCCAGCAGTCCCTGGGGTTTCAGGGCTCAGAACACTGAAGCTTTCTTT; CDR3aa: CASSPWGFRAQNTEAFF
v_gene: TRBV20-1; abundance: few; j_gene: TRBJ2-3; d_gene: -; CDR3nt: TGCAGTGCCGCGTGGGAGGGCACAGATACGCAGTATTTT; CDR3aa: CSAAWEGTDTQYF
v_gene: TRBV7-3; abundance: -; j_gene: TRBJ2-1; d_gene: TRBD1; CDR3nt: TGTGCCAGCAGCTTAATCGGGACAGGCTCCTACAATGAGCAGTTCTTC; CDR3aa: CASSLIGTGSYNEQFF
v_gene: TRBV18; abundance: few; j_gene: TRBJ1-4; d_gene: -; CDR3nt: TGTGCCAGCTCACCGCGGCCAGATAGGACGAATGAAAAACTGTTTTTT; CDR3aa: CASSPRPDRTNEKLFF
v_gene: TRBV11-2; abundance: -; j_gene: TRBJ2-1; d_gene: -; CDR3nt: TGTGCCAGCAGCTTGGAACCGGGACCTTACAATGAGCAGTTCTTC; CDR3aa: CASSLEPGPYNEQFF
v_gene: TRBV5-1; abundance: -; j_gene: TRBJ2-1; d_gene: -; CDR3nt: TGCGCCAGCAGCTTGGTTCCCGGGGGGACAGATGAGCAGTTCTTC; CDR3aa: CASSLVPGGTDEQFF
v_gene: TRBV7-9; abundance: few; j_gene: TRBJ1-4; d_gene: -; CDR3nt: TGTGCCAGCAGCCTCCATAGTGAAAAACTGTTTTTT; CDR3aa: CASSLHSEKLFF
v_gene: TRBV12-3/TRBV12-4; abundance: few; j_gene: TRBJ2-7; d_gene: TRBD1; CDR3nt: TGTGCCAGCAGTTCCGTCGGGACAGGGGCCGACGAGCAGTACTTC; CDR3aa: CASSSVGTGADEQYF
v_gene: TRBV7-3; abundance: -; j_gene: TRBJ1-1; d_gene: TRBD1; CDR3nt: TGTGCCAGCAGCGCCCACAGGGGCGCAGAAGCTTTCTTT; CDR3aa: CASSAHRGAEAFF
v_gene: TRBV3-1; abundance: -; j_gene: TRBJ1-5; d_gene: -; CDR3nt: TGTGCCAGCAGCCCGACTGGGGGGAACGATCAGCCCCAGCATTTT; CDR3aa: CASSPTGGNDQPQHF
v_gene: TRBV5-1; abundance: -; j_gene: TRBJ1-1; d_gene: -; CDR3nt: TGCGCCAGCAGCCTGTTCGGTGGGGCTGGGACTGAAGCTTTCTTT; CDR3aa: CASSLFGGAGTEAFF
v_gene: TRBV27; abundance: -; j_gene: TRBJ2-7; d_gene: -; CDR3nt: TGTGCCAGCAGTCCCCGGCACAGAACCTACGAGCAGTACTTC; CDR3aa: CASSPRHRTYEQYF
v_gene: TRBV29-1; abundance: few; j_gene: TRBJ2-7; d_gene: -; CDR3nt: TGCAGCGTTGAAGAGTGGGGGCTTTGGTACTTC; CDR3aa: CSVEEWGLWYF
v_gene: TRBV27; abundance: -; j_gene: TRBJ2-7; d_gene: -; CDR3nt: TGTGCCAGCAGTTACCGAGACTCGAAAACCTACGAGCAGTACTTC; CDR3aa: CASSYRDSKTYEQYF
v_gene: TRBV2; abundance: -; j_gene: TRBJ2-7; d_gene: -; CDR3nt: TGTGCCAGCAGGACCGTCGGATACGGGGACGAGCAGTACTTC; CDR3aa: CASRTVGYGDEQYF